The rows below give T cell receptor beta chains drawn from one sample of a study of blood T cell repertoires in COVID-19. Here immunoSEQ multiplex PCR was the method, and the copy in TCRdb shows in-frame clones only, minus some. The sample yields about 210,000 clones, 70% to 90% seen once. Sequences were obtained from peripheral blood. Source of these receptors: a man aged 45 to 65 with COVID-19, enrolled during active disease. Each CDR3 is given with its conserved first and last residue. The D gene is left open where the match is weak. Size is stated for part of the rows, as once, few or many counts, or as a class when the clone is expanded.

TGTGCCGCGGGGGTAGCTGATGGCTACACCTTC CAAGVADGYTF TRBV28 . TRBJ1-2 . 11
TGTGCCAGCAGCTCCTCAAGCGGGGAAGAGCAGTTCTTC CASSSSSGEEQFF TRBV11-3 once TRBJ2-1 TRBD2 13
TGTGCCAGCAGCTTAGATTCGGTTCAAGAGACCCAGTACTTC CASSLDSVQETQYF TRBV7-9 . TRBJ2-5 . 14
TGTGCCAGCAGCCAAGACACGACAGTTGATACGCAGTATTTT CASSQDTTVDTQYF TRBV3-1/TRBV3-2 . TRBJ2-3 . 14
TGTGCCATCGCGGACAGGGGAAACAATCAGCCCCAGCATTTT CAIADRGNNQPQHF TRBV28 . TRBJ1-5 TRBD1 14
TGTGCCAGTAGCCCCCCGGGACTAGCGGGGGGGCTTTACAATGAGCAGTTCTTC CASSPPGLAGGLYNEQFF TRBV19 . TRBJ2-1 TRBD2 18
TGTGCCAGCAGCAGCCCCCGGACAGGGAATCATGAGCAGTTCTTC CASSSPRTGNHEQFF TRBV7-8 . TRBJ2-1 TRBD1 15
TGTGCCACCAGAACAGGAATCTCCTACAATGAGCAGTTCTTC CATRTGISYNEQFF TRBV6-5 . TRBJ2-1 . 14
TGCGCCAGCAGCTTGGCTCGCGGGGGACGAACCGGGGAGCTGTTTTTT CASSLARGGRTGELFF TRBV5-1 . TRBJ2-2 TRBD2 16
TGTGCCAGCAGCGTAGCTACCGGCAGGGTACAAGAGACCCAGTACTTC CASSVATGRVQETQYF TRBV9 . TRBJ2-5 . 16
TGTGCCAGCAGTGAAACGCCTCAGGCCATTCAGTACTTC CASSETPQAIQYF TRBV2 . TRBJ2-4 . 13
TGTGCCAGTAAATTGGACAGGGCTTTCAATCAGCCCCAGCATTTT CASKLDRAFNQPQHF TRBV19 . TRBJ1-5 TRBD1 15
TGTGCCAGCAAGTCTGACAGCCAAGAGACCCAGTACTTC CASKSDSQETQYF TRBV5-4 . TRBJ2-5 . 13
TGTGCCACCAGCAGAGACGAGGGTGGCTACACCTTC CATSRDEGGYTF TRBV15 once TRBJ1-2 . 12
TGTGCCAGCAGCTTGGCAGGGGACAACTATGGCTACACCTTC CASSLAGDNYGYTF TRBV5-6 . TRBJ1-2 . 14
TGTGCCACCAGCAGAGTTGGGACAGGCCAGACCCAGTACTTC CATSRVGTGQTQYF TRBV15 . TRBJ2-5 TRBD1 14
TGTGCCTGGAGTCCCATTTCCTACGAGCAGTACTTC CAWSPISYEQYF TRBV30 . TRBJ2-7 . 12
TGTGCCAGCAGCCACTCCCGCTACAGGGACAGTAGCTCCTACGAGCAGTACTTC CASSHSRYRDSSSYEQYF TRBV7-9 once TRBJ2-7 TRBD1 18
TGTGCCAGCAGCTTCAATCAAGAGACCCAGTACTTC CASSFNQETQYF TRBV7-8 . TRBJ2-5 . 12
TGTGCCAGCAGCGTAGAGTGGCCCACAGATACGCAGTATTTT CASSVEWPTDTQYF TRBV9 once TRBJ2-3 . 14
TGTGCCAGCAGCCAAGTTCTAGCGGGGTCTAATGAGCAGTTCTTC CASSQVLAGSNEQFF TRBV4-2 . TRBJ2-1 TRBD2 15
TGTGCCAGCAGCTTAGACGGGGTTGGAAACATTCAGTACTTC CASSLDGVGNIQYF TRBV7-9 . TRBJ2-4 . 14
TGTGCCAGCAGCCAAGATACCGGGGGGGCCGGAGAGACCCAGTACTTC CASSQDTGGAGETQYF TRBV3-1/TRBV3-2 few TRBJ2-5 TRBD2 16
TGTGCCAGCAGGCGGGACCTGAACACTGAAGCTTTCTTT CASRRDLNTEAFF TRBV2 . TRBJ1-1 . 13
TGTGCCAGCAGTTCCACGACAGGGGCTTCCTACGAGCAGTACTTC CASSSTTGASYEQYF TRBV6-6 . TRBJ2-7 TRBD1 15
TGTGCCAGCTCACCTACCAGGGTCCAAGAGACCCAGTACTTC CASSPTRVQETQYF TRBV18 . TRBJ2-5 . 14
TGTGCCAGCAGCTTAGTGGGTGGAGGTCGGCTGTTTTTT CASSLVGGGRLFF TRBV7-9 . TRBJ2-2 . 13
TGCGCCAGCAGCCAAGATTTTTCAGGGGCGTATGAAAAACTGTTTTTT CASSQDFSGAYEKLFF TRBV4-3 . TRBJ1-4 . 16
TGTGCCAGCAGCCAGACAGACTCCTACAATGAGCAGTTCTTC CASSQTDSYNEQFF TRBV4-2 . TRBJ2-1 . 14
TGTGCCAGCAGCGCCAGCGGGTGGAACTATGGCTACACCTTC CASSASGWNYGYTF TRBV7-9 . TRBJ1-2 . 14
TGTGCCATCAGTGCCTCCACTAGCGGGAAAAACATTCAGTACTTC CAISASTSGKNIQYF TRBV10-3 . TRBJ2-4 TRBD2 15
TGTGCCAGCAGTGAAGAGACAGGCGATCTATACAATGAGCAGTTCTTC CASSEETGDLYNEQFF TRBV6-1 . TRBJ2-1 . 16
TGTGCCACCCGAAAGTCATTGAGCGGGAGCAGCAATGAGCAGTTCTTC CATRKSLSGSSNEQFF TRBV15 . TRBJ2-1 TRBD2 16
TGCGCCAGCAGCCGGGGAGTGGGTTACGAGCAGTACTTC CASSRGVGYEQYF TRBV4-3 . TRBJ2-7 . 13
TGTGCCAGCAGCCCCCAGGGGGAGACCCAGTACTTC CASSPQGETQYF TRBV7-9 . TRBJ2-5 . 12
TGTGCCACCAGCAGAGATCTTACAGTCGGTATGAACACTGAAGCTTTCTTT CATSRDLTVGMNTEAFF TRBV15 . TRBJ1-1 . 17
TGTGCCAGCAGCCCGCATACGGGGGGCGCTGGGGCCAACGTCCTGACTTTC CASSPHTGGAGANVLTF TRBV7-3 . TRBJ2-6 . 17
TGTGCCAGCAGCTTTTCAACAGACCAACTCTACGAGCAGTACTTC CASSFSTDQLYEQYF TRBV5-4 . TRBJ2-7 . 15
TGTGCCAGTAGTAAAGTAGCGGGGGTAGATACGCAGTATTTT CASSKVAGVDTQYF TRBV19 . TRBJ2-3 TRBD2 14
TGTGCCTGGAGTGCCCTGGGACAGGGCCAAGAGACCCAGTACTTC CAWSALGQGQETQYF TRBV30 . TRBJ2-5 TRBD1 15
TGTGCCAGCAGCTTCCTTGGACGCGGGACCGGGGAGCTGTTTTTT CASSFLGRGTGELFF TRBV7-3 . TRBJ2-2 . 15
TGTGCCAGCAGCTTAGGCGGACACAACACAGATACGCAGTATTTT CASSLGGHNTDTQYF TRBV7-3 . TRBJ2-3 . 15
TGTGCCAGCAGCCCCCTAGCGGGGGGGCCTTCTGGGGCCAACGTCCTGACTTTC CASSPLAGGPSGANVLTF TRBV7-3 . TRBJ2-6 TRBD2 18
TGTGCCAGCAGCGTAGGGACAGGGGGCTCAGAAAACACCATATATTTT CASSVGTGGSENTIYF TRBV9 . TRBJ1-3 TRBD1 16
TGTGCCAGCAGAGGGACTAGCTGGTACGAGCAGTACTTC CASRGTSWYEQYF TRBV6-5 . TRBJ2-7 TRBD2 13
TGTGCCAGCAGCCCATCGGGGGGGTCCAGAAATGAGCAGTTCTTC CASSPSGGSRNEQFF TRBV7-9 . TRBJ2-1 TRBD2 15
TGTGCCAGCAGTCCCACGGGGGGGGAAAGCCGGGACGGAGTTAACAATGAGCAGTTCTTC CASSPTGGESRDGVNNEQFF TRBV28 . TRBJ2-1 TRBD2 20
TGCGCCAGCAGCGTCGACAGGGCCTATGGCTACACCTTC CASSVDRAYGYTF TRBV5-1 . TRBJ1-2 TRBD1 13
TGTGCCAGCAGCCTAAGGGGACAGGGGATGAATGAAAAACTGTTTTTT CASSLRGQGMNEKLFF TRBV3-1/TRBV3-2 . TRBJ1-4 TRBD1 16
TGTGCCAGCAGCCATCGGCCTGAGGGAAACACTGAAGCTTTCTTT CASSHRPEGNTEAFF TRBV7-9 . TRBJ1-1 . 15
TGCGCCAGCAGCTTGGAAGGGACAGGGGCTAACACTGAAGCTTTCTTT CASSLEGTGANTEAFF TRBV5-1 . TRBJ1-1 TRBD1 16
TGTGCCAGCAGTTTTTCCGGGAGGGGAGGGGGTAATGAAAAACTGTTTTTT CASSFSGRGGGNEKLFF TRBV27 . TRBJ1-4 . 17
TGTGCCAGCAGCGCGGCACTAGGCGCCACCGGGGAGCTGTTTTTT CASSAALGATGELFF TRBV6-5 . TRBJ2-2 . 15
TGTGCCAGCTCACCCGTGGAGGGAGTCTATGGCTACACCTTC CASSPVEGVYGYTF TRBV18 . TRBJ1-2 . 14
TGCGCCAGCAATCCCTGGGGGGACAACACTGAAGCTTTCTTT CASNPWGDNTEAFF TRBV5-1 once TRBJ1-1 . 14
TGTGCCAGCAGGCGCCTCGGACAGTACAATGAGCAGTTCTTC CASRRLGQYNEQFF TRBV27 . TRBJ2-1 . 14
TGTGCCAGCAGTCCCCAGAGCGGGGGCGGAGAGACCCAGTACTTC CASSPQSGGGETQYF TRBV28 . TRBJ2-5 TRBD2 15